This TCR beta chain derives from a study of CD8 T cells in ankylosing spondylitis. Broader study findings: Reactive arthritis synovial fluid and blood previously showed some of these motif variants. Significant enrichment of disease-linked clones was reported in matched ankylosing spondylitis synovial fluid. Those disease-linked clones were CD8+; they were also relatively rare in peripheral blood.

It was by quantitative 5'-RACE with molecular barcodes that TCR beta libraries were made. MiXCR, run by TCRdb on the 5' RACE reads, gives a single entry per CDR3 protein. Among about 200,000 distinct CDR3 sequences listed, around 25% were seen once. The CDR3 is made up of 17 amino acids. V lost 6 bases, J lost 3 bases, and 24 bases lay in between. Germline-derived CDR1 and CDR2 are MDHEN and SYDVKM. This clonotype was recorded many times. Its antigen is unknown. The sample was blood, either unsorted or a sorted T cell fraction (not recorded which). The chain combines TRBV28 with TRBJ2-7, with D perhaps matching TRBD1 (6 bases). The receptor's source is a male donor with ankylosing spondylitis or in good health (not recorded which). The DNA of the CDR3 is TGTGCCAGCAGAACAAGGAAACCGGGACAATGGGACTACGAGCAGTACTTC. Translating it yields CASRTRKPGQWDYEQYF.